This TCR beta chain is drawn from a study of shared clonotypes between healthy human individuals. On the study more broadly: The study enrolled a couple of women and a few men aged 18 to 49. Study-level points and caveats: Some naive CD4 clonotypes, roughly 4.8%, turned up in common across several donors.

In the original workflow: Filtering of immunoSEQ junctional sequences could not match full-length read filtering. The table came from immunoSEQ multiplex PCR; TCRdb's copy has only in-frame clones and leaves some out. V and J calls plus clone size are reproduced from that table; the DNA served to infer D and trimming. The sample lists roughly 530,000 clones; 90% to 97% were seen once. Between the trimmed V and J ends, which lost 4 bases and 0 bases, there was a span of 15 bases. Germline V CDR1 and CDR2: MDHEN, SYDVKM. The CDR3 sequence is 16 residues long. On this clone: The antigen remains unidentified.

The TCR comes from a woman aged 30 to 39 in good health. Input material: naive CD4+ T cells sorted from blood. Subset given: CD45RA+ positively selected. This chain connects TRBV28 to TRBJ1-2; TRBD1 might be the D (5 bases). The CDR3 loop reads CASSWDAPQANYGYTF. The CDR3 DNA follows: TGTGCCAGCAGTTGGGACGCACCACAAGCTAACTATGGCTACACCTTC.